One and the same sample provided the 12 T cell receptor beta chains below, sequenced in a study of blood T cells in healthy people across ages. A sample-barcoded 5' primer and a J-beta primer mix were used in a second PCR of roughly 7 to 11 cycles. Using its own MiXCR run on the 5' RACE reads, TCRdb lists one record per CDR3 protein. The top ten clones hold approximately 15% of a sample with around 650,000 distinct CDR3 sequences, approximately 30% of them seen once. Input material: blood. These TCRs come from a woman older than 75 in good health.

Remarks on this clonotype: At one end the junction does not follow the germline gene, possibly because of a read error. V gene TRBV11-2 combines with J gene TRBJ1-1, with D tentatively TRBD1 (6 bases). CDR3 length: 14 amino acids. Germline assignment: CDR1 SGHAT and CDR2 FQNNGV. This CDR3 reads CASTLWPGDTEAFF. The CDR3 DNA reads as TGTGCCAGCACCTTATGGCCAGGGGACACTGAAGCTTTCTTT. Combining the CDR3 with reference TRBV11-2 and TRBJ1-1 gives the whole variable domain EAGVAQSPRYKIIEKRQSVAFWCNPISGHATLYWYQQILGQGPKLLIQFQNNGVVDDSQLPKDRFSAERLKGVDSTLKIQPAKLEDSAVYLCASTLWPGDTEAFFGQGTRLTVV.

This clonotype appeared many times. The genes are TRBV29-1 and TRBJ1-2; 7 bases match TRBD1. Germline CDR1 reads SQVTM; CDR2 reads ANQGSEA. This CDR3 comprises 13 residues. Trimming removed 2 bases from V and 7 bases from J; junction bases left unmatched: 7. CDR3 in DNA: TGCAGCGTTGAACCAGGGGGGAGTAGTGGCTACACCTTC. Translating it yields CSVEPGGSSGYTF. Full variable domain (outside the CDR3, taken from reference TRBV29-1 and TRBJ1-2): SAVISQKPSRDICQRGTSLTIQCQVDSQVTMMFWYRQQPGQSLTLIATANQGSEATYESGFVIDKFPISRPNLTFSTLTVSNMSPEDSSIYLCSVEPGGSSGYTFGSGTRLTVV.

This clonotype was recorded at least ten times. The chain combines TRBV6-5 with TRBJ2-7; weak D call: TRBD1 (6 bases). Looked up from germline, CDR1 is MNHEY and CDR2 is SVGAGI. Between the trimmed V and J ends, which lost 6 bases and 7 bases, there was a span of 16 bases. The CDR3 contains 13 residues. The CDR3 sequence: CASRRGQLGEQYF. The CDR3 DNA sequence: TGTGCCAGCAGACGAGGACAGCTAGGAGAGCAGTACTTC.

A word on this clonotype: A much larger clone sits a single nucleotide away, making a read error possible. The chain couples TRBV5-1 to TRBJ1-2; D call uncertain. The CDR3 has 14 amino acids. Germline CDR1 SGHRS, CDR2 YFSETQ. The CDR3 nucleotides are TGCGCCAGCAGCTTGACAGACACCGGCTATAGCTACACCTTC. It codes for CASSLTDTGYSYTF.

This chain connects TRBV12-5 to TRBJ2-3; 8 nucleotides match TRBD2. The V gene end was trimmed by 1 base and the J gene end by 2 bases; junction bases not matched to a gene: 2. This CDR3 is 15 amino acids long. Looked up from germline, CDR1 is LGHNT and CDR2 is FRNRAP. As DNA, the CDR3 is TGTGCTAGTGGTTTGGAGCGGGGGCCCACAGATACGCAGTATTTT. It translates to CASGLERGPTDTQYF.

In this sample, this clonotype turned up once. J is TRBJ2-5 and V is TRBV7-2; a possible D gene is TRBD1 (6 bases). Germline values: CDR1 SGHTA, CDR2 FQGNSA. There are 14 residues in the CDR3. The V and J ends lost 4 bases and 5 bases respectively, with 14 bases between them. The CDR3 nucleotides are TGTGCCAGCAGCTACCCAACAGGGACGGAGACCCAGTACTTC. It encodes CASSYPTGTETQYF.

This clonotype was seen many times. The chain combines TRBV6-1 with TRBJ2-7, with a tentative D call TRBD1 (6 bases). Trimming took 6 bases from V and 2 from J, leaving 20 bases between them. CDR1 is MNHNS, CDR2 SASEGT, per germline. The CDR3 loop spans 16 amino acids. CDR3 region: CASSLNTGTKAYEQYF. The CDR3, as DNA: TGTGCCAGCAGCCTCAACACCGGGACAAAGGCCTACGAGCAGTACTTC.

This chain joins TRBV6-1 and TRBJ1-5, with D maybe TRBD1 (5 bases). CDR3 length equals 15 residues. Germline loops: CDR1 MNHNS, CDR2 SASEGT. Trimming took off 6 bases at V and 0 bases at J, with 12 bases between the two ends. As DNA, the CDR3 is TGTGCCAGCAGCGCCGACAGAACTAGCAATCAGCCCCAGCATTTT. Translated: CASSADRTSNQPQHF.

The J gene is TRBJ2-1, the V gene TRBV4-3; perhaps TRBD1 as D (6 bases). This CDR3 comprises 15 residues. V dropped 2 bases and J dropped 5 bases, with 13 bases sitting between them. Per germline, CDR1 LGHNA and CDR2 YSLEER. The CDR3 reads CASSQSVGANNEQFF. The CDR3 bases are TGCGCCAGCAGCCAATCTGTGGGGGCAAACAATGAGCAGTTCTTC.

The chain joins TRBV30 to TRBJ1-1, with D perhaps TRBD1 (5 bases). Germline V gives CDR1 GTSNPN, CDR2 SVGIG (reference sequence). The CDR3 runs to 12 residues. V lost 4 bases, J lost 6 bases, and 12 bases lay in between. This CDR3 reads CAWTAGGAEAFF. For the CDR3, the DNA is TGTGCCTGGACCGCGGGGGGGGCTGAAGCTTTCTTT.

Only one count was recorded for this clonotype. Since a much larger clone is just one base distant, this may be a read error. This chain links TRBV18 with TRBJ2-7; D gene ambiguous. CDR1 and CDR2 from the germline V gene are KGHSH and LQKENI. This CDR3 has 13 amino acids. Here the CDR3 DNA reads TGTGTCAGCTCACCACCGGATGTCTACGAGCAGTACTTC. Encoded protein: CVSSPPDVYEQYF. Looking up the rest from reference TRBV18 and TRBJ2-7 gives the full variable domain: NAGVMQNPRHLVRRRGQEARLRCSPMKGHSHVYWYRQLPEEGLKFMVYLQKENIIDESGMPKERFSAEFPKEGPSILRIQQVVRGDSAAYFCVSSPPDVYEQYFGPGTRLTVT.

This chain links TRBV4-3 with TRBJ1-1; D not certain. The CDR3 loop spans 14 amino acids. Germline V gives CDR1 LGHNA, CDR2 YSLEER. Trimming pared 0 bases from V and 2 bases from J, leaving 7 bases between. The CDR3: CASSQDSRNTEAFF. The CDR3 DNA follows: TGCGCCAGCAGCCAAGATTCCAGAAACACTGAAGCTTTCTTT.